These 23 T cell receptor beta chains were all obtained from the same sample, sequenced in a study of T cells in Graves' hyperthyroidism and ophthalmopathy. Template material for amplifying TCR beta CDR3 regions consisted of RNA transcripts. With the HTBI primer set, the TCR CDR3 went through a first round of RT-PCR. Each CDR3 protein is one row after TCRdb ran MiXCR on the multiplex PCR reads. The repertoire includes more than 300,000 distinct CDR3 sequences, 18% of them detected once, and around 40% sits in the top ten. The sample consisted of blood. These receptors were taken from a man aged 18-30 years with Graves' ophthalmopathy.

As regards this clonotype: A clone one base away is much larger, so this may be a read error. The J gene is TRBJ1-5, the V gene TRBV12-3 or TRBV12-4; the D gene is possibly TRBD1 (5 bases). The CDR3 contains 13 residues. CDR3 coding DNA: TGTGCCGGCAGTTTGTCAGGGTCTCAGCCCCAGCATTTT. Amino acids: CAGSLSGSQPQHF.

This clonotype showed up many times. The genes are TRBV5-1 and TRBJ2-3, with D possibly being TRBD1 or TRBD2 (6 bases each). Trimming removed 4 bases at V and 0 bases at J, with 12 bases between. Germline V gives CDR1 SGHRS, CDR2 YFSETQ. There are 15 residues in the CDR3. The DNA of the CDR3 is TGCGCCAGCAGCCTCACAGGGAGGAGCACAGATACGCAGTATTTT. Amino acid sequence: CASSLTGRSTDTQYF.

The V and J genes are TRBV5-1 and TRBJ2-3; D is unresolved. V was cut by 0 bases and J by 3 bases, with 8 bases left in between. The CDR3 sequence is 14 residues long. CDR1 SGHRS and CDR2 YFSETQ come from the germline V gene. The CDR3 reads CASSLAQETDTQYF. The CDR3 DNA follows: TGCGCCAGCAGCTTGGCCCAGGAGACAGATACGCAGTATTTT.

This clonotype was seen at least ten times. CDR3 bases: TGCAGCGTCGGATCTGACAGGGCCTACGAGCAGTACTTC. Translated: CSVGSDRAYEQYF. The V call is TRBV29-1, the J call TRBJ2-7; 7 nucleotides match TRBD1. Germline CDR1 SQVTM, CDR2 ANQGSEA. The CDR3 has 13 amino acids. After removal of 6 bases from V and 2 bases from J, the junction contained 7 bases not matched to a gene.

The chain joins TRBV5-1 to TRBJ2-5; maybe TRBD2 (5 bases). The germline V and J ends were trimmed by 2 bases and 4 bases, with 9 bases remaining between them. The CDR3 sequence is 13 residues long. CDR1 is SGHRS, CDR2 YFSETQ, per germline. CDR3 DNA: TGCGCCAGCAGCTTTGGACTGGGAGAGACCCAGTACTTC. Amino acid sequence: CASSFGLGETQYF.

As regards this clonotype: Mismatch with germline at one junction end may stem from a read error. The J gene is TRBJ2-1, the V gene TRBV6-5; 7 bases agree with TRBD2. Germline V gene lookup returns CDR1 MNHEY and CDR2 SVGAGI. CDR3 size: 17 residues. The CDR3 DNA reads TGTGCCAGCAGTGACTCAGGCGGGGGACGCTCCTACAATGAGCAGTTCTTC. It specifies CASSDSGGGRSYNEQFF.

The chain is built from TRBV2 and TRBJ2-3; 12 bases line up with TRBD2. The CDR3 covers 17 residues. Germline V gives CDR1 SNHLY, CDR2 FYNNEI. V shed 0 bases, J shed 3 bases, and the junction held 4 bases outside the gene matches. The CDR3 nucleotides read TGTGCCAGCAGTGAAGCGGCTAGCGGGGGGGCAACAGATACGCAGTATTTT. It yields the protein CASSEAASGGATDTQYF.

This clonotype came up many times. The chain combines TRBV20-1 with TRBJ2-7, with D possibly TRBD2 on 7 matching bases. CDR1 DFQATT and CDR2 SNEGSKA come from the germline V gene (reference sequence). The V gene lost 0 bases and the J gene lost 3 bases, with 15 bases spanning the gap. The CDR3 is made up of 15 amino acids. The CDR3 here is CSARDGGAQFYEQYF. The DNA of the CDR3 is TGCAGTGCTAGAGATGGGGGGGCCCAATTCTACGAGCAGTACTTC.

This clonotype was seen repeatedly, ten times or more. The gene calls are TRBV12-3 or TRBV12-4 and TRBJ2-1; 14 nucleotides agree with TRBD2. This CDR3 is 18 amino acids long. V lost 5 bases to trimming and J lost 9 bases; unmatched junction nucleotides: 15. The CDR3 DNA reads as TGTGCCAGCAGTGATGGACTAGCGGGGGGCTGGAGGTGGGTTGAGCAGTTCTTC. Translation gives CASSDGLAGGWRWVEQFF.

This clonotype has at least ten counts. J is TRBJ1-1 and V is TRBV7-9; D not certain. The germline V and J ends were trimmed by 5 bases and 6 bases, with 13 bases remaining between them. The CDR3 extends over 13 amino acids. Germline loops: CDR1 SEHNR, CDR2 FQNEAQ (reference sequence). The CDR3 spells CASSPHSGAEAFF. The CDR3 DNA is TGTGCCAGCAGCCCTCATTCGGGCGCTGAAGCTTTCTTT. Combining the CDR3 with reference TRBV7-9 and TRBJ1-1 gives the whole variable domain DTGVSQNPRHKITKRGQNVTFRCDPISEHNRLYWYRQTLGQGPEFLTYFQNEAQLEKSRLLSDRFSAERPKGSFSTLEIQRTEQGDSAMYLCASSPHSGAEAFFGQGTRLTVV.

This clonotype was seen repeatedly, ten times or more. The chain links TRBV9 to TRBJ2-3, with 12 bases that match TRBD2. The V and J ends lost 4 bases and 2 bases, in that order; junction bases with no gene match: 5. Germline CDR1 reads SGDLS; CDR2 reads YYNGEE. This CDR3 contains 16 residues. The CDR3 sequence is CASSTRLAGVTDTQYF. In DNA form, the CDR3 reads TGTGCCAGCAGCACCCGACTAGCGGGGGTCACAGATACGCAGTATTTT.

The V gene is TRBV18, the J gene TRBJ2-7; tentative D call: TRBD2 (5 bases). This CDR3 has 13 residues. Between the trimmed V and J ends, which lost 3 bases and 6 bases, there was a span of 12 bases. Per germline, CDR1 KGHSH and CDR2 LQKENI. The CDR3 region is CASSPAGPREQYF. For the CDR3, the DNA is TGTGCCAGCTCACCTGCGGGCCCCCGCGAGCAGTACTTC.

This clonotype was observed many times. The J gene is TRBJ2-7, the V gene TRBV7-2, with 7 positions matching TRBD1. This CDR3 has 14 amino acids. The V gene end was trimmed by 2 bases and the J gene end by 2 bases; junction bases not matched to a gene: 3. The germline V gene encodes CDR1 SGHTA and CDR2 FQGNSA. CDR3: CASSLSGQTYEQYF. DNA for the CDR3: TGTGCCAGCAGCTTATCGGGACAGACCTACGAGCAGTACTTC. The full variable domain, completed using reference TRBV7-2 and TRBJ2-7, is GAGVSQSPSNKVTEKGKDVELRCDPISGHTALYWYRQSLGQGLEFLIYFQGNSAPDKSGLPSDRFSAERTGGSVSTLTIQRTQQEDSAVYLCASSLSGQTYEQYFGPGTRLTVT.

V and J are TRBV19 and TRBJ2-2; TRBD2 might be the D (6 bases). The V and J ends lost 5 bases and 0 bases respectively, with 10 bases between them. The germline CDR1 and CDR2 sequences are LNHDA and SQIVND (reference sequence). This CDR3 is 15 amino acids long. The CDR3 spells CASSPSDANTGELFF. The CDR3 DNA follows: TGTGCCAGTAGTCCTAGCGACGCGAACACCGGGGAGCTGTTTTTT.

The chain recombines TRBV5-1 with TRBJ2-1; D is undetermined. The CDR3 length is 11 residues. V was cut by 0 bases and J by 10 bases, with 5 bases left in between. Germline V gene lookup returns CDR1 SGHRS and CDR2 YFSETQ. The CDR3 here is CASSLGEEQFF. The CDR3 DNA reads as TGCGCCAGCAGCTTGGGAGAGGAGCAGTTCTTC. The full variable domain, with the rest looked up from reference TRBV5-1 and TRBJ2-1, is KAGVTQTPRYLIKTRGQQVTLSCSPISGHRSVSWYQQTPGQGLQFLFEYFSETQRNKGNFPGRFSGRQFSNSRSEMNVSTLELGDSALYLCASSLGEEQFFGPGTRLTVL.

This clonotype was observed a handful of times. V usage is TRBV28 and J usage is TRBJ1-4; D might be TRBD1 (6 bases). The V end lost 3 bases, the J end lost 8 bases, and 16 bases lay between the germline ends. The germline CDR1 and CDR2 sequences are MDHEN and SYDVKM. This CDR3 is built from 15 residues. The CDR3 DNA reads TGTGCCAGCAGTTTTGGAGGGGGGGGGGGGGAAAAACTGTTTTTT. Translated: CASSFGGGGGEKLFF.

This clonotype was seen at least ten times. The chain employs TRBV28 and TRBJ2-1, with 12 bases fitting TRBD1. CDR3 length: 16 amino acids. Germline trimming cut 2 bases from V and 7 bases from J; bases unmatched to any gene: 6. The germline gives CDR1 MDHEN, CDR2 SYDVKM. In DNA form, the CDR3 reads TGTGCCAGCAGTTTAGCCGGGACAGGGGGCCGGAATGAGCAGTTCTTC. It is translated as CASSLAGTGGRNEQFF.

This clonotype was observed many times. The rearrangement uses TRBV6-6 and TRBJ2-3; a possible D gene is TRBD1 (5 bases). The germline CDR1 and CDR2 sequences are MNHNY and SVGAGI (reference sequence). There are 14 residues in the CDR3. The V end was cut by 2 bases, the J end by 4 bases, with 10 bases between. CDR3 nucleotide sequence: TGTGCCAGCAGTTACATACCAGGGTCAGATACGCAGTATTTT. It yields the protein CASSYIPGSDTQYF.

This clonotype has just a few counts. This chain connects TRBV6-2 or TRBV6-3 to TRBJ2-2; 12 bases are shared with TRBD2. Germline CDR1 reads MNHEY; CDR2 reads SVGEGT. Trimming cost V 5 bases and J 3 bases; bases outside gene matches: 4. The CDR3 loop spans 16 amino acids. CDR3 amino acids: CASSRRLAGDTGELFF. CDR3 sequence (DNA): TGTGCCAGCAGTAGAAGACTAGCGGGGGACACCGGGGAGCTGTTTTTT.

This clonotype was found many times. The chain has TRBV7-9 and TRBJ2-1; 11 nucleotides agree with TRBD1. CDR3 size: 17 residues. CDR1 is SEHNR and CDR2 is FQNEAQ in the germline V gene (reference sequence). J gave up 8 bases and V 3 bases, and 12 bases lay outside the gene matches. CDR3 DNA: TGTGCCAGCAGCTTCGCCCCCGGACAGGGGGCTGAGTATGAGCAGTTCTTC. Translating it yields CASSFAPGQGAEYEQFF.

This clonotype was observed many times. The gene calls are TRBV11-2 and TRBJ1-6; the match to TRBD1 covers 8 bases. Germline assignment: CDR1 SGHAT and CDR2 FQNNGV. The CDR3 spans 16 residues. The V and J ends lost 6 bases and 2 bases, in that order; junction bases with no gene match: 6. The CDR3 is CASRSTDRAYNSPLHF. For the CDR3, the DNA is TGTGCCAGCAGAAGCACGGACAGGGCCTATAATTCACCCCTCCACTTT.

As for this clonotype: This may come from a read error, since a much larger clone is one base off. J is TRBJ1-2 and V is TRBV3-1, with a weak D call TRBD1 (5 bases). V was cut by 5 bases and J by 8 bases, with 9 bases left in between. Germline assignment: CDR1 LGHDT and CDR2 YNNKEL (reference sequence). The CDR3 loop spans 11 amino acids. CDR3 coding DNA: TGTGCCAGCAGCGGGACTCGGGGCTACACCTTC. The encoded protein is CASSGTRGYTF.

This clonotype was seen only a few times. The chain uses TRBV20-1 and TRBJ2-1; no clear D. The CDR3 sequence is 15 residues long. V lost 0 bases and J 0 bases, leaving 9 bases between the germline ends. From germline, CDR1 is DFQATT and CDR2 SNEGSKA (reference sequence). CDR3 coding DNA: TGCAGTGCTAGAGATGGGGTAGGCTCCTACAATGAGCAGTTCTTC. This codes for CSARDGVGSYNEQFF.